Presented here are 26 T cell receptor beta chains from one specimen sequenced in a study of tumor T cells in aggressive B-cell lymphoma. Method: immunoSEQ multiplex PCR; TCRdb's copy keeps in-frame clones and lacks some. The data show approximately 7,300 clones, with about four fifths seen just once and roughly 5% held by the top ten. The sample was tumor tissue. Every receptor here comes from an adult with diffuse large B cell lymphoma.

The chain combines TRBV18 with TRBJ1-1; 11 bases agree with TRBD1. The CDR3 is made up of 16 amino acids. The ends lost 0 bases at V and 5 bases at J; junction bases unmatched: 5. Looked up from germline, CDR1 is KGHSH and CDR2 is LQKENI. Here the CDR3 reads CASSPPDRGQGTEAFF. The CDR3 DNA sequence: TGTGCCAGCTCACCACCGGACAGGGGGCAAGGGACTGAAGCTTTCTTT.

The J gene is TRBJ2-5, the V gene TRBV5-5; perhaps TRBD1 as D (5 bases). This CDR3 spans 14 amino acids. CDR1 is SGHKS, CDR2 YYEKEE, per germline (reference sequence). Between the trimmed V and J ends, which lost 2 bases and 2 bases, there was a span of 10 bases. CDR3 nucleotides: TGTGCCAGCAGCTTCAGGGTAGGACAAGAGACCCAGTACTTC. Translating gives CASSFRVGQETQYF.

This clone has a handful of counts. The V gene is TRBV5-6, the J gene TRBJ2-3; 9 bases are a match to TRBD2. The junction had 7 bases not matched to a gene; V was cut back by 4 bases and J by 4 bases. The germline CDR1 and CDR2 sequences are SGHDT and YYEEEE. The length of the CDR3 is 15 residues. The DNA for the CDR3 is TGTGCCAGCAGCCCCGGGACTAGCCTGTCAGATACGCAGTATTTT. Residues: CASSPGTSLSDTQYF. Based on the CDR3 plus reference TRBV5-6 and TRBJ2-3, the full variable domain is DAGVTQSPTHLIKTRGQQVTLRCSPKSGHDTVSWYQQALGQGPQFIFQYYEEEERQRGNFPDRFSGHQFPNYSSELNVNALLLGDSALYLCASSPGTSLSDTQYFGPGTRLTVL.

This chain links TRBV13 with TRBJ1-4; 11 bases are shared with TRBD1. The V gene end was trimmed by 5 bases and the J gene end by 8 bases; junction bases not matched to a gene: 7. The length of the CDR3 is 15 residues. Per the germline V gene, CDR1 is PRHDT and CDR2 is FYEKMQ (reference sequence). CDR3 DNA sequence: TGTGCCAGCAGCCCAGGGGACAGGGGGTTGGAAAAACTGTTTTTT. Encoded protein: CASSPGDRGLEKLFF. The full variable domain, in which reference TRBV13 and TRBJ1-4 provide the parts outside the CDR3, is AAGVIQSPRHLIKEKRETATLKCYPIPRHDTVYWYQQGPGQDPQFLISFYEKMQSDKGSIPDRFSAQQFSDYHSELNMSSLELGDSALYFCASSPGDRGLEKLFFGSGTQLSVL.

This clone was seen only a few times. This chain uses TRBV5-4 with TRBJ1-1; D is unclear. V was cut by 2 bases and J by 1 base, with 6 bases left in between. Looked up from germline, CDR1 is SGHNT and CDR2 is YYREEE (reference sequence). The CDR3 length is 13 residues. The CDR3 bases are TGTGCCAGCAGCTTCGGTTGGAACACTGAAGCTTTCTTT. Protein: CASSFGWNTEAFF.

This chain connects TRBV9 to TRBJ1-5; possibly TRBD1 for D (5 bases). V gave up 4 bases and J gave up 0 bases, with 11 bases separating them. The V gene's germline CDR1 is SGDLS and CDR2 YYNGEE. The CDR3 sequence is 15 residues long. As DNA, the CDR3 is TGTGCCAGCAGCCCAGCGGGGGGTAGCAATCAGCCCCAGCATTTT. Its translation is CASSPAGGSNQPQHF.

The rearrangement joins TRBV11-2 to TRBJ2-1; 9 nucleotides line up with TRBD2. After removal of 2 bases from V and 0 bases from J, the junction contained 2 bases not matched to a gene. CDR1 and CDR2 from the germline V gene are SGHAT and FQNNGV. The CDR3 is made up of 16 amino acids. This chain's CDR3 is CASSLSGRFSYNEQFF. The CDR3 region has the DNA TGTGCCAGCAGCTTAAGCGGGAGGTTCTCCTACAATGAGCAGTTCTTC. The complete variable domain, with remaining parts taken from reference TRBV11-2 and TRBJ2-1, reads EAGVAQSPRYKIIEKRQSVAFWCNPISGHATLYWYQQILGQGPKLLIQFQNNGVVDDSQLPKDRFSAERLKGVDSTLKIQPAKLEDSAVYLCASSLSGRFSYNEQFFGPGTRLTVL.

This chain links TRBV7-2 with TRBJ1-6, with D unresolved. Germline values: CDR1 SGHTA, CDR2 FQGNSA. The CDR3 is 13 residues long. With 6 bases removed from V and 10 bases from J, the gap between germline ends came to 13 bases. CDR3 coding DNA: TGTGCCAGCAGTTTCTCCAGAGGGTCACCCCTCCACTTT. Translated: CASSFSRGSPLHF.

Comment on this clone: Other DNA variants within this sample encode the same CDR3. This chain joins TRBV5-6 and TRBJ1-2; 10 bases map to TRBD1. Germline V CDR1 and CDR2: SGHDT, YYEEEE. The length of the CDR3 is 15 residues. With 2 bases clipped from V and 4 bases from J, the junction kept 5 bases outside the gene matches. CDR3: CASSFRDRGPYGYTF. The DNA for the CDR3 is TGTGCCAGCAGCTTCCGGGACAGGGGACCCTATGGCTACACCTTC.

This chain connects TRBV7-2 to TRBJ1-1; possible D gene TRBD1, 6 bases. Trimming took 5 bases from V and 0 from J, leaving 16 bases between them. The CDR3 consists of 16 residues. Germline lookup yields CDR1 SGHTA and CDR2 FQGNSA. The CDR3: CASSQRPGVLNTEAFF. CDR3 in DNA: TGTGCCAGCAGCCAGAGGCCAGGGGTCCTGAACACTGAAGCTTTCTTT.

Turning to this clone: The junction shows a germline mismatch at one end, possibly a read error. The chain recombines TRBV18 with TRBJ2-1; 7 bases align to TRBD1. CDR3 length: 13 amino acids. Germline V lookup: CDR1 KGHSH, CDR2 LQKENI. CDR3 residues: CANSARQGTEQFF. Written as DNA, the CDR3 is TGTGCCAACTCAGCCAGACAGGGCACTGAGCAGTTCTTC.

This clone occurred once. The rearrangement joins TRBV30 to TRBJ1-2; no clear D. This CDR3 has 11 amino acids. V was shortened by 4 bases and J by 8 bases, with 11 bases between the two germline ends. Germline CDR1 and CDR2: GTSNPN and SVGIG (reference sequence). For the CDR3, the DNA is TGTGCCTGGAAGGTGTGGAGGGGCTACACCTTC. The encoded protein is CAWKVWRGYTF.

The J gene is TRBJ2-1, the V gene TRBV7-8; possibly TRBD1 for D (6 bases). The germline gives CDR1 SGHVS, CDR2 FQNEAQ. V gave up 1 base and J gave up 9 bases, with 13 bases separating them. This CDR3 is 14 amino acids long. CDR3 sequence: CASSLDVRGGEQFF. The CDR3 coding sequence is TGTGCCAGCAGCTTAGACGTCAGGGGCGGTGAGCAGTTCTTC.

This clone appeared a single time. The rearrangement joins TRBV9 to TRBJ1-2; weak D call: TRBD1 (6 bases). Germline assignment: CDR1 SGDLS and CDR2 YYNGEE. The CDR3 spans 13 residues. Trimming shortened V by 4 bases and J by 3 bases, and 10 bases separated the two germline ends. CDR3 nucleotides: TGTGCCAGCAGCACGACAGGCTACTATGGCTACACCTTC. Encoded protein: CASSTTGYYGYTF. Using reference TRBV9 and TRBJ1-2 for the parts outside the CDR3, the full variable domain is DSGVTQTPKHLITATGQRVTLRCSPRSGDLSVYWYQQSLDQGLQFLIQYYNGEERAKGNILERFSAQQFPDLHSELNLSSLELGDSALYFCASSTTGYYGYTFGSGTRLTVV.

The rearrangement links TRBV7-9 to TRBJ2-5, with a weak D call TRBD1 (6 bases). Trimming left V 3 bases short and J 1 base short, with 9 bases between. The CDR3 loop spans 14 amino acids. Germline V gene sequence: CDR1 SEHNR, CDR2 FQNEAQ (reference sequence). CDR3 nucleotides: TGTGCCAGCAGCTTGCCAGGGGTCCAAGAGACCCAGTACTTC. Its translation is CASSLPGVQETQYF.

The chain joins TRBV11-1 to TRBJ2-7; 8 bases map to TRBD1. Germline CDR1 and CDR2: SGHAT and FQDESV (reference sequence). This CDR3 is built from 15 residues. Germline trimming cut 4 bases from V and 7 bases from J; bases unmatched to any gene: 12. The CDR3 loop reads CASSWDRTSRGEQYF. The CDR3 nucleotides are TGTGCCAGCAGCTGGGACAGGACCTCCCGGGGGGAGCAGTACTTC.

This chain uses TRBV7-2 with TRBJ1-5; D is perhaps TRBD1 (6 bases). V was pared by 1 base and J by 0 bases, with 10 bases between. Germline assignment: CDR1 SGHTA and CDR2 FQGNSA. CDR3 size: 16 residues. The CDR3 region is CASSLGTVDSNQPQHF. The CDR3 DNA sequence: TGTGCCAGCAGCTTAGGGACAGTAGATAGCAATCAGCCCCAGCATTTT.

For this clone: The DNA is left out, because the CDR3 cannot be placed on it with certainty; the CDR3 is given as TCRdb lists it. V usage is TRBV30 and J usage is TRBJ2-4; TRBD1 was called by the table and not checked on the DNA. The V gene's germline CDR1 is GTSNPN and CDR2 SVGIG (reference sequence). The CDR3 spans 12 residues, counting both ends. CDR3 loop: CAWSVATGIQYF.

The chain employs TRBV20-1 and TRBJ1-2; D gene ambiguous. Germline-derived CDR1 and CDR2 are DFQATT and SNEGSKA (reference sequence). The ends were cut back, 6 bases at V and 2 bases at J, with 7 bases in the middle. The CDR3 length is 11 residues. The CDR3 sequence: CSANGNYGYTF. The DNA of the CDR3 is TGCAGTGCCAACGGGAACTATGGCTACACCTTC.

The chain joins TRBV4-1 to TRBJ2-3; the match to TRBD1 covers 8 bases. The CDR3 length is 15 residues. Trimming removed 3 bases from V and 6 bases from J; junction bases left unmatched: 8. Germline CDR1 MGHRA, CDR2 YSYEKL. The DNA of the CDR3 is TGCGCCAGCAGCCATCTGGACAGGGCTGGGGATACGCAGTATTTT. The encoded protein is CASSHLDRAGDTQYF.

This clone was counted a single time. The genes are TRBV5-4 and TRBJ2-2; D ambiguous. The CDR3 runs 12 residues. With 5 bases removed from V and 3 bases from J, the gap between germline ends came to 5 bases. Germline V gene data show CDR1 as SGHNT and CDR2 as YYREEE (reference sequence). CDR3 nucleotides: TGTGCCAGCAGATCTTACACCGGGGAGCTGTTTTTT. Its protein product is CASRSYTGELFF.

The chain has TRBV5-4 and TRBJ2-1; D uncertain. The V end was cut by 1 base, the J end by 9 bases, with 14 bases between. CDR1 and CDR2 (germline): SGHNT, YYREEE (reference sequence). The CDR3 loop spans 14 amino acids. The CDR3 region has the DNA TGTGCCAGCAGCTTGAGGCTAGACGGCGTTGAGCAGTTCTTC. Amino acid sequence: CASSLRLDGVEQFF.

This clone appeared a few times. The CDR3 region has the DNA TGTGCCAGCAGCTTTCGAGGGGGTTGGACTGAAGCTTTCTTT. It encodes CASSFRGGWTEAFF. This sequence joins TRBV5-8 and TRBJ1-1; perhaps TRBD1 as D (6 bases). Germline CDR1 reads SGHTS; CDR2 reads YDEGEE. V was cut by 2 bases and J by 5 bases, with 13 bases left in between. CDR3 length equals 14 residues.

V usage is TRBV5-1 and J usage is TRBJ1-1, with D perhaps TRBD1 (6 bases). Trimming shortened V by 6 bases and J by 1 base, and 16 bases separated the two germline ends. This CDR3 has 15 amino acids. The germline V gene has CDR1 SGHRS and CDR2 YFSETQ. Here the CDR3 reads CASNPLSDRNTEAFF. Written as DNA, the CDR3 is TGCGCCAGCAACCCGCTATCGGACAGGAACACTGAAGCTTTCTTT.

The chain has TRBV2 and TRBJ1-6, with TRBD1 matching 7 bases. J lost 1 base, V lost 6 bases, and 12 bases had no gene match. The CDR3 consists of 18 residues. Germline V lookup: CDR1 SNHLY, CDR2 FYNNEI. CDR3 region: CASSGIQGLGSYNSPLHF. The CDR3 nucleotides read TGTGCCAGCAGCGGCATACAGGGGTTGGGATCCTATAATTCACCCCTCCACTTT.

The V call is TRBV28, the J call TRBJ1-5, with 7 bases lining up with TRBD1. Germline lookup yields CDR1 MDHEN and CDR2 SYDVKM. The CDR3 consists of 13 residues. With 5 bases clipped from V and 7 bases from J, the junction kept 5 bases outside the gene matches. The CDR3 DNA sequence: TGTGCCAGCAGTCGACAGGGTGAACAGCCCCAGCATTTT. Translating gives CASSRQGEQPQHF.